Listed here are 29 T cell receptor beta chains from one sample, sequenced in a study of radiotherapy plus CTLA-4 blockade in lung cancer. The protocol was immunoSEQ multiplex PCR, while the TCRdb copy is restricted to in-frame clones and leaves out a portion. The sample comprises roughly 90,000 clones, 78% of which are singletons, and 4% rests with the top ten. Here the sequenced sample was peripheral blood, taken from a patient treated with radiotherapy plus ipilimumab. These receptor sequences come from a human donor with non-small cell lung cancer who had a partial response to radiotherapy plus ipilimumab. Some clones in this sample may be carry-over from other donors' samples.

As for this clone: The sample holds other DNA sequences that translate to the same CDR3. In DNA form, the CDR3 reads TGCGCCAGCAGCTTGGCGGGGACAGGCGCCTACGAGCAGTACTTC. Translation: CASSLAGTGAYEQYF. The V gene is TRBV5-1, the J gene TRBJ2-7; 8 bases map to TRBD1. Germline values: CDR1 SGHRS, CDR2 YFSETQ. V lost 0 bases and J lost 2; bases outside the gene matches: 4. This CDR3 comprises 15 residues.

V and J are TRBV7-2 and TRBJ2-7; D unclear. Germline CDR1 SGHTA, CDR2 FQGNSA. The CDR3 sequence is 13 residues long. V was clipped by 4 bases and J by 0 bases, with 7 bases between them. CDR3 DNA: TGTGCCAGCAGCTCCTGGAGCTCCTACGAGCAGTACTTC. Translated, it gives CASSSWSSYEQYF.

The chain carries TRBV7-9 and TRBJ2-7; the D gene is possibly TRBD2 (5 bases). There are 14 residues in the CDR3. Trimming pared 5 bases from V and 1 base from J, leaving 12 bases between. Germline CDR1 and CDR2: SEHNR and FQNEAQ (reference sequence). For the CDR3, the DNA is TGTGCCAGCAGCCCCACGACTATTTCCTACGAGCAGTACTTC. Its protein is CASSPTTISYEQYF.

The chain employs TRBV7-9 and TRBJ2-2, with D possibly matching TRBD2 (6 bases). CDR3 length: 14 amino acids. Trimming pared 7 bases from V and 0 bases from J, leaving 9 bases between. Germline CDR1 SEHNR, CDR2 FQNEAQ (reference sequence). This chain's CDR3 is CASKGTSNTGELFF. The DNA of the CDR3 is TGTGCCAGCAAGGGGACTTCGAACACCGGGGAGCTGTTTTTT. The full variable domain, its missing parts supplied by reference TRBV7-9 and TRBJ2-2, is DTGVSQNPRHKITKRGQNVTFRCDPISEHNRLYWYRQTLGQGPEFLTYFQNEAQLEKSRLLSDRFSAERPKGSFSTLEIQRTEQGDSAMYLCASKGTSNTGELFFGEGSRLTVL.

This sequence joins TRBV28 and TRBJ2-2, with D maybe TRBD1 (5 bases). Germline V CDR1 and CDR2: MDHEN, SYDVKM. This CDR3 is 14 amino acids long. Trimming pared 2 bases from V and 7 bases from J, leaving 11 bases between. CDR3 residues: CASSLPDRDGELFF. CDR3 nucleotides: TGTGCCAGCAGTTTACCCGACAGAGACGGGGAGCTGTTTTTT.

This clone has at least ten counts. This CDR3 is CASSQQDSTQYF. Here the CDR3 DNA reads TGTGCCAGTAGTCAACAGGACAGTACGCAGTATTTT. This chain links TRBV19 with TRBJ2-3, with D possibly TRBD1 on 6 matching bases. Germline V CDR1 and CDR2: LNHDA, SQIVND (reference sequence). The CDR3 is 12 residues long. Trimming took 5 bases from V and 8 from J, leaving 11 bases between them.

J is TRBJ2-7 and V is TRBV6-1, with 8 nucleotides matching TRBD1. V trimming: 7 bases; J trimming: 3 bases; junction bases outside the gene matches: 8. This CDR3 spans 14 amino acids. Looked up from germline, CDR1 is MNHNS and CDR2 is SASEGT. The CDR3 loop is CASKKTGEFYEQYF. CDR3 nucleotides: TGTGCCAGCAAGAAGACAGGGGAATTCTACGAGCAGTACTTC.

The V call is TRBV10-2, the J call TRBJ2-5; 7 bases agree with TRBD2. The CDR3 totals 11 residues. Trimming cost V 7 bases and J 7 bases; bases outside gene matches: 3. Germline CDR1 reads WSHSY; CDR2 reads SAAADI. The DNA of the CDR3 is TGCGCCAGCAAGGCTAGCGGGACCCAGTACTTC. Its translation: CASKASGTQYF.

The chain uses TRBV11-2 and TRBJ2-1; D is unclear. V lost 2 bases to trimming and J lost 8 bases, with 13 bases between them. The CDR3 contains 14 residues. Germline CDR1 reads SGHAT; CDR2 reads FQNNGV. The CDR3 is CASSLIVRRDEQFF. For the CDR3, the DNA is TGTGCCAGCAGCTTAATTGTGAGGAGAGATGAGCAGTTCTTC.

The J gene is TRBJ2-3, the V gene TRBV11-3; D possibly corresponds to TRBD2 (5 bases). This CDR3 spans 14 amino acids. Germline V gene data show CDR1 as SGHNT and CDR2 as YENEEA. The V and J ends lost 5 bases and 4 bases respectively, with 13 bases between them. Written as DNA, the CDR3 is TGTGCCAGCAGCCACCGGACTTACGCAGATACGCAGTATTTT. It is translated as CASSHRTYADTQYF.

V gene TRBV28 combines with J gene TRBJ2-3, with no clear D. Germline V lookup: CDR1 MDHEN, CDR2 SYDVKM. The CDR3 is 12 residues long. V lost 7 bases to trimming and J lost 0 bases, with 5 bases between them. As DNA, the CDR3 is TGTGCCAGCATCTCTAGCACAGATACGCAGTATTTT. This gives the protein CASISSTDTQYF.

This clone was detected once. The DNA for the CDR3 is TGTGCCAGCAGTGATGAGGGACAGGTCGCCACTGAAGCTTTCTTT. This gives the protein CASSDEGQVATEAFF. This rearrangement joins TRBV2 to TRBJ1-1; 8 nucleotides match TRBD1. Germline lookup yields CDR1 SNHLY and CDR2 FYNNEI. The CDR3 contains 15 residues. V lost 3 bases to trimming and J lost 4 bases; unmatched junction nucleotides: 7.

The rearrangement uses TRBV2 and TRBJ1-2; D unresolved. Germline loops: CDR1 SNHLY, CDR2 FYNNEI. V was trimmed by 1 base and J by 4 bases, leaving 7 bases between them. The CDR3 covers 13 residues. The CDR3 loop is CASSEGRIYGYTF. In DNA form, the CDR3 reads TGTGCCAGCAGTGAAGGCAGGATCTATGGCTACACCTTC.

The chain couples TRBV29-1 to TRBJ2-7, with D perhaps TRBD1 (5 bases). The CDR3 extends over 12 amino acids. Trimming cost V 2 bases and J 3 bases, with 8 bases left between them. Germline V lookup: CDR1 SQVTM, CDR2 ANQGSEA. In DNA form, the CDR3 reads TGCAGCGTTGAATTAACAGGCTACGAGCAGTACTTC. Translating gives CSVELTGYEQYF.

The CDR3 loop reads CASTPLQRGTTDTQYF. CDR3 coding DNA: TGTGCCAGCACCCCCTTACAGCGGGGGACGACAGATACGCAGTATTTT. The chain recombines TRBV27 with TRBJ2-3, with TRBD2 matching over 8 bases. The CDR3 extends over 16 amino acids. The junction had 12 bases not matched to a gene; V was cut back by 7 bases and J by 3 bases. The germline CDR1 and CDR2 sequences are MNHEY and SMNVEV (reference sequence).

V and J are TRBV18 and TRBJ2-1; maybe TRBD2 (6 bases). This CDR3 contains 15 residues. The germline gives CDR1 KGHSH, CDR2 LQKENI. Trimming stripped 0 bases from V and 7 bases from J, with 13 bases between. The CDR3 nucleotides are TGTGCCAGCTCACCACCTAGCGGACTTCAGAATGAGCAGTTCTTC. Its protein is CASSPPSGLQNEQFF.

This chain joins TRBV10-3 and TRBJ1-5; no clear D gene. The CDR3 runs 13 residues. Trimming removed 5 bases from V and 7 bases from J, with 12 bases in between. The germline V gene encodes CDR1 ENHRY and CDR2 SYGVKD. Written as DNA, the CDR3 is TGTGCCATCAGTACCGAGATGCCCCAGCCCCAGCATTTT. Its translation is CAISTEMPQPQHF.

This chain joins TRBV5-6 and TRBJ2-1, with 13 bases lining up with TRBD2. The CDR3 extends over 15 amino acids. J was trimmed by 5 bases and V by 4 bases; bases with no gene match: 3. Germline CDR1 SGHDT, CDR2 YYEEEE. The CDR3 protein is CASSPGLAGDNEQFF. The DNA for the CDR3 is TGTGCCAGCAGCCCCGGACTAGCGGGAGACAATGAGCAGTTCTTC. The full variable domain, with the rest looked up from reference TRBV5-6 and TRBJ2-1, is DAGVTQSPTHLIKTRGQQVTLRCSPKSGHDTVSWYQQALGQGPQFIFQYYEEEERQRGNFPDRFSGHQFPNYSSELNVNALLLGDSALYLCASSPGLAGDNEQFFGPGTRLTVL.

CDR3 region: CATSRDSTGNQPQHF. For the CDR3, the DNA is TGTGCCACCAGCAGAGACTCCACGGGCAATCAGCCCCAGCATTTT. The chain links TRBV15 to TRBJ1-5; D not certain. Looked up from germline, CDR1 is LNHNV and CDR2 is YYDKDF (reference sequence). CDR3 length equals 15 residues. Between the trimmed V and J ends, which lost 0 bases and 2 bases, there was a span of 8 bases.

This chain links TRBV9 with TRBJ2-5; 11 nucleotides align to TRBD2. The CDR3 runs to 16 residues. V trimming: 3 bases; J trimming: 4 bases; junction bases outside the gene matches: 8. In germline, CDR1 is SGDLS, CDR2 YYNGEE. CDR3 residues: CASSGVAGGPGETQYF. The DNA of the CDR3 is TGTGCCAGCAGCGGTGTAGCGGGGGGGCCCGGAGAGACCCAGTACTTC.

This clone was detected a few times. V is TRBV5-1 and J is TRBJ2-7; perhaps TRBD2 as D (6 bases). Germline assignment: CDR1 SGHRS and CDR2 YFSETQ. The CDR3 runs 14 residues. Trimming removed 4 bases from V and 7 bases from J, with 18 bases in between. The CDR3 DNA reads TGCGCCAGCAGCCCGGGACTCCGAGCTTGGGAGCAGTACTTC. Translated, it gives CASSPGLRAWEQYF.

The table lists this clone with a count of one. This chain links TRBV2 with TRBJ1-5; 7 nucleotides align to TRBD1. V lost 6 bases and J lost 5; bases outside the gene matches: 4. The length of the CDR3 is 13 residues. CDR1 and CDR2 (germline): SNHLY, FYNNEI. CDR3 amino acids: CASSLDRDQPQHF. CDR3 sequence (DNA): TGTGCCAGCAGCCTTGACAGGGATCAGCCCCAGCATTTT.

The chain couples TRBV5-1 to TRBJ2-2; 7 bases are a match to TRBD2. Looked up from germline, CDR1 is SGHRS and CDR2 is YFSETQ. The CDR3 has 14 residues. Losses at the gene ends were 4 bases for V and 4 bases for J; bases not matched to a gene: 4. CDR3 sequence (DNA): TGCGCCAGCAGCCAGCGGGGCTCCACCGGGGAGCTGTTTTTT. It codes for CASSQRGSTGELFF.

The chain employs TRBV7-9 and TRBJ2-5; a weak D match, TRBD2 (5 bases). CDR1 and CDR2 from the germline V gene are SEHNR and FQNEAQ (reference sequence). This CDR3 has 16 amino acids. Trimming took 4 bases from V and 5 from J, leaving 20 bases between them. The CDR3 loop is CASSSGLGGGPETQYF. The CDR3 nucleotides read TGTGCCAGCAGCTCGGGTTTGGGCGGAGGCCCCGAGACCCAGTACTTC.

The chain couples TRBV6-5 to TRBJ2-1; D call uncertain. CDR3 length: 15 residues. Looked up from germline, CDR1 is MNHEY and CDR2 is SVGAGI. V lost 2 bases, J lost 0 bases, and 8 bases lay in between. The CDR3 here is CASSYSQRSYNEQFF. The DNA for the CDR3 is TGTGCCAGCAGTTACAGTCAGCGCTCCTACAATGAGCAGTTCTTC.

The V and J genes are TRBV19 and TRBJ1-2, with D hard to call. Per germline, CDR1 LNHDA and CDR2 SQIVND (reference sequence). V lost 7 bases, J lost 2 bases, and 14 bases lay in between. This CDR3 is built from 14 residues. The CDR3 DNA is TGTGCCAGTACCCCAACAACAGACAACTATGGCTACACCTTC. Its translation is CASTPTTDNYGYTF.

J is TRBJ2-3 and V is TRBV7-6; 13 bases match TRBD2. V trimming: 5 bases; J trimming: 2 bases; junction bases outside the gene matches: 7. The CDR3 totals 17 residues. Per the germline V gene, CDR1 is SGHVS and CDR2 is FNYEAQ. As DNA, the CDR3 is TGTGCCAGCAGCCCTCGGACTAGCGGGGGCCCCACAGATACGCAGTATTTT. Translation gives CASSPRTSGGPTDTQYF.

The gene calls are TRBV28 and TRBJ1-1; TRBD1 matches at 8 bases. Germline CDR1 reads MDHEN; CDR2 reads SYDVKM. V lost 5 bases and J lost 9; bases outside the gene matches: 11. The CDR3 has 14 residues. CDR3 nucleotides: TGTGCCAGCAGTATCTCCGGGACAGGAGGGCAAGCTTTCTTT. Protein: CASSISGTGGQAFF.

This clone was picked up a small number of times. The CDR3 here is CASIQRGGDNYGYTF. DNA for the CDR3: TGTGCCAGTATCCAGAGAGGCGGGGACAACTATGGCTACACCTTC. This chain links TRBV19 with TRBJ1-2, with D maybe TRBD1 (5 bases). Trimming left V 7 bases short and J 2 bases short, with 17 bases between. This CDR3 region has 15 residues. Germline assignment: CDR1 LNHDA and CDR2 SQIVND (reference sequence). The entire variable domain, with the rest obtained from reference TRBV19 and TRBJ1-2, is as follows: DGGITQSPKYLFRKEGQNVTLSCEQNLNHDAMYWYRQDPGQGLRLIYYSQIVNDFQKGDIAEGYSVSREKKESFPLTVTSAQKNPTAFYLCASIQRGGDNYGYTFGSGTRLTVV.